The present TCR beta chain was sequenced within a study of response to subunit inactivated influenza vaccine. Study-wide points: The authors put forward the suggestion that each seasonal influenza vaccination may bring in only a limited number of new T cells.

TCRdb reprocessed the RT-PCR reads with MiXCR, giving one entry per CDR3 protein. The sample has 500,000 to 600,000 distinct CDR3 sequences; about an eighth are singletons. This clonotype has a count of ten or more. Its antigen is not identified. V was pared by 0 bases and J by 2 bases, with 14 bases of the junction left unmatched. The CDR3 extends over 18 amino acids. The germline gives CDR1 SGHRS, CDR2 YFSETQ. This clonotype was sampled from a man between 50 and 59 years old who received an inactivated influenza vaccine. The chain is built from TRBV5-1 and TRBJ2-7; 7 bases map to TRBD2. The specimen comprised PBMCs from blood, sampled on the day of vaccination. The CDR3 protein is CASSLDRLERETTYEQYF. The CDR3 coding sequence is TGCGCCAGCAGCTTGGATAGGTTGGAGCGGGAAACCACCTACGAGCAGTACTTC.